Sequencing of this T cell receptor beta chain was carried out in a study of early T cells in non-severe SARS-CoV-2 infection. TCRdb analysed the 5' RACE reads with MiXCR anew, one entry per CDR3 protein. The data contain about 62,000 distinct CDR3 sequences, about 9.9% of them singletons. The germline gives CDR1 SGHTA, CDR2 FQGTGA. The CDR3 totals 14 residues. Deletions cut 5 bases from V and 2 bases from J, with 12 bases between. The sample holds a few counts of this clonotype. The material sequenced was whole blood. V gene TRBV7-3 combines with J gene TRBJ1-2; D call uncertain. The TCR sequence derives from an adult who was a healthcare worker with PCR-confirmed SARS-CoV-2 infection or an uninfected control (not recorded which). DNA for the CDR3: TGTGCCAGCAGCCCGTCAGCGGGCAACTATGGCTACACCTTC. This sequence encodes CASSPSAGNYGYTF.